The rows below give T cell receptor beta chains drawn from one sample of a study of blood T cell repertoires in COVID-19. Measured with immunoSEQ multiplex PCR; TCRdb has only the in-frame clones, and not every one. The sample yields 200,000 to 250,000 clones, about 87% seen once. Specimen: PBMCs or T cells enriched from blood (not recorded which). The receptors were gathered from a man aged 50 to 59 who had been exposed to COVID-19. CDR3s include the opening cysteine and the closing phenylalanine or tryptophan. The D gene is left open where the match is weak. Size is omitted from some rows. Given values are once, few, many or a class for expanded clones.

D,J,size,V,length,DNA,CDR3
TRBD1,TRBJ1-1,.,TRBV4-1,14,TGCGCCAGCAGCCAAATACAGGGGGGCGCTGAAGCTTTCTTT,CASSQIQGGAEAFF
TRBD2,TRBJ2-1,.,TRBV27,16,TGTGCCAGCAGCCCGAACTTGGGACTAGCGATAAATGAGCAGTTCTTC,CASSPNLGLAINEQFF
TRBD1,TRBJ1-2,.,TRBV5-4,19,TGTGCCAGCAGCTTGCCTCGAAGTATGGGGACAGGGGATAACTATGGCTACACCTTC,CASSLPRSMGTGDNYGYTF
.,TRBJ2-3,.,TRBV30,12,TGTGCCTGGAGTGTACTAGTGGATACGCAGTATTTT,CAWSVLVDTQYF
TRBD1,TRBJ1-5,.,TRBV18,16,TGTGCCAGCTCACCACAGGGGACAGGATCTGGACAGCCCCAGCATTTT,CASSPQGTGSGQPQHF
.,TRBJ1-6,.,TRBV18,12,TGTGCCAGCTCACCTGTTAGTTCACCCCTCCACTTT,CASSPVSSPLHF
.,TRBJ2-4,once,TRBV19,15,TGTGCCAGTACACCCACGGTCGTAGCCAAAAACATTCAGTACTTC,CASTPTVVAKNIQYF
TRBD2,TRBJ2-5,.,TRBV4-1,16,TGCGCCAGCAGCCCTGGGACTAGCGGGAGTCCAGAGACCCAGTACTTC,CASSPGTSGSPETQYF
.,TRBJ2-5,.,TRBV10-3,14,TGTGCCATCAGTGAGTCTCATAGCAGAGAGACCCAGTACTTC,CAISESHSRETQYF
.,TRBJ1-1,once,TRBV5-5,13,TGTGCCAGCAGCGGGACACGCAACACTGAAGCTTTCTTT,CASSGTRNTEAFF
.,TRBJ2-2,.,TRBV20-1,15,TGCAGTGCTAGTAACTGGGGGCGTGACACCGGGGAGCTGTTTTTT,CSASNWGRDTGELFF
.,TRBJ1-2,.,TRBV27,15,TGTGCCAGCAGTCTACACCGGGAAACAGAAGATGGCTACACCTTC,CASSLHRETEDGYTF
.,TRBJ1-2,.,TRBV28,11,TGTGCCACCGAGGCTAACTATGGCTACACCTTC,CATEANYGYTF
TRBD2,TRBJ2-5,.,TRBV3-1/TRBV3-2,15,TGTGCCAGCAGCCTTCAAGCGGGAGTATGGGAGACCCAGTACTTC,CASSLQAGVWETQYF